This TCR beta chain is drawn from a study of cytomegalovirus exposure and HLA in healthy donors. Primers included in the PCR were 60 Vbeta and 13 Jbeta primers. TCRdb's copy holds only in-frame clones and misses some; the assay was immunoSEQ multiplex PCR. The sample includes under 150,000 clones, about 83% of them seen just once. The germline CDR1 and CDR2 sequences are SGHRS and YFSETQ. The CDR3 consists of 17 residues. The rearrangement joins TRBV5-1 to TRBJ2-5; D not certain. The J call is uncertain, as TRBJ2-7 better fits the DNA end. The sequencing input was PBMCs. The receptor was isolated from a woman aged 25 to 39 in good health and CMV-seronegative. The CDR3 loop is CASSLASSVRGTYEQYF. The CDR3 nucleotides read TGCGCCAGCAGCTTGGCCTCATCCGTTCGCGGTACCTACGAGCAGTACTTC.